A single sample is the source of the 23 T cell receptor beta chains below, sequenced in a study of shared clonotypes between healthy human individuals. Assay: immunoSEQ multiplex PCR; the TCRdb copy retains only in-frame clones and omits some. The sample has around 2.1 million clones; around 93% are singletons. CD8 cells classed as naive were CD45RO-negative and positively selected for CCR7, excluding terminally differentiated effector memory CD45RA+ cells. Sequencing was done on a sample of naive CD8+ T cells from PBMCs. The receptors originated from a man between 18 and 29 years old in good health. Some clones in this sample may be carry-over from other donors' samples.

J is TRBJ2-7 and V is TRBV6-5; 9 positions match TRBD1. This CDR3 is 14 amino acids long. Germline V gene sequence: CDR1 MNHEY, CDR2 SVGAGI. The junction had 7 bases not matched to a gene; V was cut back by 4 bases and J by 6 bases. The CDR3 nucleotides read TGTGCCAGCAGTTGCCCGGGACAGGGTTGCGAGCAGTACTTC. Its translation is CASSCPGQGCEQYF.

The genes are TRBV13 and TRBJ1-2; D gene unclear. Trimming removed 8 bases from V and 3 bases from J, with 13 bases in between. This CDR3 contains 13 residues. CDR1 is PRHDT and CDR2 is FYEKMQ in the germline V gene (reference sequence). The CDR3 protein is CASEGRLDYGYTF. In DNA form, the CDR3 reads TGTGCCAGCGAAGGCAGACTTGACTATGGCTACACCTTC.

This clone was detected only a few times. CDR3 loop: CASNQHMTAEAFF. CDR3 bases: TGTGCCAGCAATCAGCACATGACCGCTGAAGCTTTCTTT. This rearrangement joins TRBV28 to TRBJ1-1; D is undetermined. CDR3 size: 13 residues. Deletions cut 7 bases from V and 6 bases from J, with 15 bases between. Germline V gene lookup returns CDR1 MDHEN and CDR2 SYDVKM.

V usage is TRBV5-1 and J usage is TRBJ2-5; D may be TRBD1 (5 bases). The CDR3 covers 14 residues. Trimming took 0 bases from V and 4 from J, leaving 10 bases between them. Germline-derived CDR1 and CDR2 are SGHRS and YFSETQ. CDR3 in amino acids: CASSLAGPGETQYF. CDR3 sequence (DNA): TGCGCCAGCAGCTTGGCAGGGCCCGGAGAGACCCAGTACTTC.

The chain recombines TRBV29-1 with TRBJ2-7; D is unclear. This CDR3 is 13 amino acids long. V lost 3 bases and J lost 1, with 10 bases in between. Germline assignment: CDR1 SQVTM and CDR2 ANQGSEA. In nucleotides, the CDR3 is TGCAGCGTTGATGGGCAGAATTCCTACGAGCAGTACTTC. It yields the protein CSVDGQNSYEQYF.

The chain links TRBV5-1 to TRBJ2-5; the match to TRBD1 covers 9 bases. The J call is in doubt because the DNA end fits TRBJ2-7 better. Germline values: CDR1 SGHRS, CDR2 YFSETQ. The CDR3 has 15 residues. The DNA of the CDR3 is TGCGCCAGCAGCACCGGGACAGGGCCGTCCTACGAGCAGTACTTC. As protein: CASSTGTGPSYEQYF.

V gene TRBV28 combines with J gene TRBJ1-3; D is perhaps TRBD1 (5 bases). CDR3 length: 15 amino acids. Trimming removed 2 bases from V and 4 bases from J, with 12 bases in between. Germline CDR1 MDHEN, CDR2 SYDVKM. CDR3 protein: CASSLRGEWGNTIYF. CDR3 DNA: TGTGCCAGCAGTTTACGGGGGGAATGGGGAAACACCATATATTTT.

The V call is TRBV5-1, the J call TRBJ2-1; no clear D. Trimming removed 1 base at V and 5 bases at J, with 7 bases between. Germline CDR1 and CDR2: SGHRS and YFSETQ. The CDR3 contains 13 residues. The CDR3 reads CASSLLGNNEQFF. CDR3 nucleotides: TGCGCCAGCAGCTTGTTGGGGAACAATGAGCAGTTCTTC.

In its sample, this clone was seen once. The V gene is TRBV11-2, the J gene TRBJ2-5, with TRBD1 matching 7 bases. The CDR3 is 14 residues long. Germline V CDR1 and CDR2: SGHAT, FQNNGV. The ends lost 7 bases at V and 3 bases at J; junction bases unmatched: 8. The CDR3 DNA is TGTGCCAGCACCCATGGCGGACAGGAAGAGACCCAGTACTTC. Translation gives CASTHGGQEETQYF.

This sequence joins TRBV28 and TRBJ2-7; 7 nucleotides line up with TRBD1. V shed 5 bases and J 5 bases; nucleotides not matched to a gene: 15. The germline CDR1 and CDR2 sequences are MDHEN and SYDVKM. The CDR3 has 16 residues. CDR3 nucleotides: TGTGCCAGCAGTCCCTATAGGGGGCTCCCCACCAACGAGCAGTACTTC. Translated: CASSPYRGLPTNEQYF.

V gene TRBV11-2 combines with J gene TRBJ2-7; 12 bases map to TRBD2. The CDR3 is 16 residues long. V was pared by 5 bases and J by 4 bases, with 9 bases of the junction left unmatched. CDR1 is SGHAT and CDR2 is FQNNGV in the germline V gene. CDR3 sequence (DNA): TGTGCCAGCAGCCAAGGTGTGACTAGCGGGAGTTACGAGCAGTACTTC. Its protein is CASSQGVTSGSYEQYF.

This clone has only one observation. V and J are TRBV11-2 and TRBJ2-1, with 14 nucleotides matching TRBD2. The CDR3 is 16 amino acids. Trimming at V came to 5 bases and at J to 10 bases, leaving 10 bases not matched to a gene. Germline CDR1 is SGHAT and CDR2 is FQNNGV. CDR3 sequence: CASSPRLAGGPWEQFF. CDR3 sequence (DNA): TGTGCCAGCAGCCCCAGACTAGCGGGAGGGCCGTGGGAGCAGTTCTTC.

The chain employs TRBV7-2 and TRBJ2-4; D possibly corresponds to TRBD2 (7 bases). The germline gives CDR1 SGHTA, CDR2 FQGNSA. Deletions cut 3 bases from V and 5 bases from J, with 20 bases between. There are 17 residues in the CDR3. CDR3 sequence: CASSLSGGLNDENIQYF. The CDR3 bases are TGTGCCAGCAGCTTGTCCGGGGGGCTTAATGACGAAAACATTCAGTACTTC.

The CDR3 DNA reads TGTGCCAGCAGTTTTTCTGGCCCAGGAGGGAGCAATCAGCCCCAGCATTTT. Protein product: CASSFSGPGGSNQPQHF. The chain carries TRBV27 and TRBJ1-5; D is uncertain. Trimming shortened V by 3 bases and J by 1 base, and 16 bases separated the two germline ends. This CDR3 has 17 amino acids. Germline V lookup: CDR1 MNHEY, CDR2 SMNVEV (reference sequence).

CDR3 sequence: CASSSVSNTGELFF. The CDR3 coding sequence is TGTGCCAGCAGCTCTGTATCCAACACCGGGGAGCTGTTTTTT. This chain joins TRBV7-9 and TRBJ2-2; D is ambiguous. The CDR3 loop spans 14 amino acids. V lost 4 bases, J lost 2 bases, and 8 bases lay in between. Germline V CDR1 and CDR2: SEHNR, FQNEAQ (reference sequence).

V is TRBV4-3 and J is TRBJ2-7; D gene ambiguous. The CDR3 totals 12 residues. Between the trimmed V and J ends, which lost 0 bases and 6 bases, there was a span of 6 bases. Germline CDR1 and CDR2: LGHNA and YSLEER. The CDR3 reads CASSQDWSEQYF. The DNA for the CDR3 is TGCGCCAGCAGCCAAGATTGGTCCGAGCAGTACTTC.

The CDR3 DNA reads as TGTGCCTGGATGCCTACCTTTGGGCCAGATACGCAGTATTTT. It specifies CAWMPTFGPDTQYF. The V and J genes are TRBV30 and TRBJ2-3, with D unresolved. Germline-derived CDR1 and CDR2 are GTSNPN and SVGIG (reference sequence). Between the trimmed V and J ends, which lost 4 bases and 4 bases, there was a span of 15 bases. The CDR3 extends over 14 amino acids.

This sequence joins TRBV4-3 and TRBJ2-1, with 10 bases that match TRBD1. Per germline, CDR1 LGHNA and CDR2 YSLEER. J gave up 10 bases and V 1 base, and 4 bases lay outside the gene matches. This CDR3 is built from 14 residues. The CDR3 region is CASSQGDRGGEQFF. The CDR3 bases are TGCGCCAGCAGCCAAGGGGACAGGGGAGGGGAGCAGTTCTTC.

V and J are TRBV5-1 and TRBJ2-1; D unresolved. Germline CDR1 and CDR2: SGHRS and YFSETQ. V lost 4 bases and J 7 bases, leaving 21 bases between the germline ends. This CDR3 spans 16 amino acids. CDR3 nucleotides: TGCGCCAGCAGCCCGGGCCGACACCAGGTTTTGAATGAGCAGTTCTTC. Encoded protein: CASSPGRHQVLNEQFF.

This clone was counted a single time. J is TRBJ1-2 and V is TRBV4-3; the match to TRBD1 covers 7 bases. The CDR3 covers 14 residues. The junction had 4 bases not matched to a gene; V was cut back by 5 bases and J by 1 base. CDR1 and CDR2 from the germline V gene are LGHNA and YSLEER. CDR3 sequence: CASSDRASNYGYTF. CDR3 bases: TGCGCCAGCAGCGACAGGGCGAGTAACTATGGCTACACCTTC.

The chain uses TRBV2 and TRBJ2-7, with 8 bases aligning to TRBD2. Germline V lookup: CDR1 SNHLY, CDR2 FYNNEI. Trimming at V came to 6 bases and at J to 4 bases, leaving 14 bases not matched to a gene. This CDR3 contains 16 residues. The CDR3 DNA follows: TGTGCCAGCAGGCATACTAGCGGCGCCATTTTATACGAGCAGTACTTC. Its translation: CASRHTSGAILYEQYF.

J is TRBJ2-5 and V is TRBV6-5; tentatively, D is TRBD1 (5 bases). Germline values: CDR1 MNHEY, CDR2 SVGAGI. V lost 6 bases, J lost 5 bases, and 16 bases lay in between. CDR3 length: 14 residues. CDR3 loop: CASSVRGARETQYF. CDR3 nucleotide sequence: TGTGCCAGCAGCGTCCGTGGGGCGCGGGAGACCCAGTACTTC.

Of note for this clone: Germline and junction disagree at one end, which may indicate a read error. The V and J genes are TRBV10-3 and TRBJ1-2; possibly TRBD1 for D (5 bases). Germline lookup yields CDR1 ENHRY and CDR2 SYGVKD. This CDR3 contains 13 residues. CDR3 region: CAISESRGYSYTF. CDR3 DNA: TGTGCCATCAGTGAGTCTCGGGGCTATAGCTACACCTTC.